These 30 T cell receptor beta chains came from one sample sequenced in a study of T cells in Graves' hyperthyroidism and ophthalmopathy. Amplification of TCR beta CDR3 regions used RNA as the template. During a first-round RT-PCR of the TCR CDR3, the HTBI primer set was used. One entry per CDR3 protein, called by TCRdb with MiXCR from the multiplex PCR reads. The data contain roughly 600,000 distinct CDR3 sequences, more than 12% of them singletons. Material: blood. These TCRs come from a woman aged 50 to 60 with Graves' ophthalmopathy.

Ten or more counts support this clonotype. The rearrangement joins TRBV12-3 or TRBV12-4 to TRBJ2-3, with 8 positions matching TRBD2. The CDR3 contains 14 residues. Trimming at V came to 4 bases and at J to 2 bases, leaving 2 bases not matched to a gene. The CDR3 loop is CASSWTSPTDTQYF. For the CDR3, the DNA is TGTGCCAGCAGTTGGACTAGCCCCACAGATACGCAGTATTTT.

This clonotype was seen many times. The CDR3 bases are TGTGCCAGCAGCCAAGCGGGACTACTAGCCAAAAACATTCAGTACTTC. Amino acid sequence: CASSQAGLLAKNIQYF. The rearrangement links TRBV3-1 to TRBJ2-4; TRBD2 agrees at 7 bases. CDR1 and CDR2 from the germline V gene are LGHDT and YNNKEL (reference sequence). The CDR3 is made up of 16 amino acids. V gave up 1 base and J gave up 0 bases; unmatched junction bases: 3.

In its sample, this clonotype was seen many times. In DNA form, the CDR3 reads TGTGCCAGCAGCTTAGGACAGGGTCGGCGGCACAACTATGGCTACACCTTC. Protein: CASSLGQGRRHNYGYTF. V and J are TRBV7-9 and TRBJ1-2; TRBD1 aligns across 7 bases. Germline CDR1 SEHNR, CDR2 FQNEAQ (reference sequence). The CDR3 length is 17 residues. The V and J ends lost 1 base and 2 bases, in that order; junction bases with no gene match: 10.

The chain employs TRBV6-1 and TRBJ2-1; 12 bases align to TRBD2. The CDR3 is 16 residues long. The trim removed 6 bases at V and 4 bases at J, leaving 7 bases unmatched. The germline V gene encodes CDR1 MNHNS and CDR2 SASEGT. The CDR3 is CASRSTSGSWYNEQFF. CDR3 DNA sequence: TGTGCCAGCAGGTCGACTAGCGGGAGTTGGTACAATGAGCAGTTCTTC.

The chain has TRBV7-9 and TRBJ1-1; possibly TRBD1 for D (5 bases). The ends were cut back, 7 bases at V and 1 base at J, with 16 bases in the middle. This CDR3 has 15 amino acids. Germline V gene lookup returns CDR1 SEHNR and CDR2 FQNEAQ (reference sequence). The CDR3 loop reads CASTKTARGNTEAFF. The DNA of the CDR3 is TGTGCCAGCACGAAGACAGCCCGAGGGAACACTGAAGCTTTCTTT.

This clonotype was found a few times. This chain uses TRBV4-2 with TRBJ2-3, with 7 bases matching TRBD1. V shed 1 base, J shed 2 bases, and the junction held 3 bases outside the gene matches. Germline V gives CDR1 LGHNA, CDR2 YNFKEQ. The CDR3 is 15 amino acids. In DNA form, the CDR3 reads TGTGCCAGCAGCCAAGGGGACAGAAACACAGATACGCAGTATTTT. Amino acid sequence: CASSQGDRNTDTQYF.

This clonotype came up many times. V usage is TRBV5-1 and J usage is TRBJ1-2; TRBD1 matches at 10 bases. The V segment lost 4 bases and the J segment 6 bases; nucleotides outside the gene matches: 9. The CDR3 totals 15 residues. Germline-derived CDR1 and CDR2 are SGHRS and YFSETQ. The CDR3 DNA sequence: TGCGCCAGCAGCGCGTTTTCCGGGACAGGGGATGGCTACACCTTC. Translating it yields CASSAFSGTGDGYTF.

This clonotype occurred a few times. The chain carries TRBV6-2 or TRBV6-3 and TRBJ2-6, with 7 bases matching TRBD1. The V gene's germline CDR1 is MNHEY and CDR2 SVGEGT. The CDR3 is 18 residues long. J lost 0 bases, V lost 0 bases, and 5 bases had no gene match. The CDR3 loop reads CASSYSGGDFSGANVLTF. The CDR3 coding sequence is TGTGCCAGCAGTTACTCAGGGGGCGACTTCTCTGGGGCCAACGTCCTGACTTTC.

The chain couples TRBV4-3 to TRBJ2-2; 9 bases line up with TRBD1. This CDR3 is 18 amino acids long. Germline loops: CDR1 LGHNA, CDR2 YSLEER. After removal of 3 bases from V and 1 base from J, the junction contained 9 bases not matched to a gene. In DNA form, the CDR3 reads TGCGCCAGCAGCCATATACAATGGGACAGGGAGAACACCGGGGAGCTGTTTTTT. This codes for CASSHIQWDRENTGELFF.

This clonotype was picked up many times. The genes are TRBV6-2 or TRBV6-3 and TRBJ2-7; 10 nucleotides align to TRBD1. The CDR3 runs to 14 residues. The junction had 5 bases not matched to a gene; V was cut back by 6 bases and J by 3 bases. Germline CDR1 and CDR2: MNHEY and SVGEGT. DNA of the CDR3: TGTGCCAGCAGAAGGGGGACAGGGGTCTACGAGCAGTACTTC. Protein product: CASRRGTGVYEQYF.

V gene TRBV6-1 combines with J gene TRBJ1-5; D is unresolved. V lost 5 bases and J 3 bases, leaving 20 bases between the germline ends. CDR1 is MNHNS and CDR2 is SASEGT in the germline V gene. The CDR3 spans 17 residues. This chain's CDR3 is CASSKTEHFQHNQPQHF. As DNA, the CDR3 is TGTGCCAGCAGTAAAACAGAACATTTTCAACACAATCAGCCCCAGCATTTT.

The chain couples TRBV7-3 to TRBJ2-2, with D possibly being TRBD2 (6 bases). Germline values: CDR1 SGHTA, CDR2 FQGTGA. The CDR3 has 14 residues. Trimming stripped 4 bases from V and 7 bases from J, with 13 bases between. This chain's CDR3 is CASSYGTLSGELFF. CDR3 nucleotides: TGTGCCAGCAGCTACGGGACTCTAAGCGGGGAGCTGTTTTTT.

This clonotype has ten or more counts. The chain is built from TRBV7-3 and TRBJ2-1, with 7 bases identical to TRBD2. CDR1 and CDR2 (germline): SGHTA, FQGTGA. The ends lost 1 base at V and 6 bases at J; junction bases unmatched: 3. The CDR3 covers 14 residues. The CDR3 DNA reads TGTGCCAGCAGCTTAAGGGGCGGGGGCAATGAGCAGTTCTTC. As protein: CASSLRGGGNEQFF.

This clonotype has a count of ten or more. The chain couples TRBV9 to TRBJ2-1, with a tentative D call TRBD2 (5 bases). CDR1 SGDLS and CDR2 YYNGEE come from the germline V gene. This CDR3 region has 13 residues. V lost 2 bases and J lost 4, with 7 bases in between. In DNA form, the CDR3 reads TGTGCCAGCAGCGTGAGCGGTTACAATGAGCAGTTCTTC. Its protein product is CASSVSGYNEQFF.

This clonotype was detected ten times or more. The V and J genes are TRBV5-1 and TRBJ2-1; tentatively, D is TRBD2 (5 bases). The CDR3 runs 13 residues. Germline V CDR1 and CDR2: SGHRS, YFSETQ. The ends were cut back, 4 bases at V and 10 bases at J, with 15 bases in the middle. CDR3 nucleotides: TGCGCCAGCAGCGTTGACACTAGAGGCGAGCAGTTCTTC. Its protein product is CASSVDTRGEQFF.

This clonotype was observed many times. The rearrangement links TRBV6-2 or TRBV6-3 to TRBJ2-7; D uncertain. V was clipped by 4 bases and J by 0 bases, with 4 bases between them. The germline V gene encodes CDR1 MNHEY and CDR2 SVGEGT. This CDR3 region has 12 residues. CDR3 DNA sequence: TGTGCCAGCAGTTGGGTCTCCTACGAGCAGTACTTC. Its protein is CASSWVSYEQYF.

This clonotype was seen at least ten times. The V gene is TRBV20-1, the J gene TRBJ2-3, with 7 bases identical to TRBD1. The trim removed 1 base at V and 4 bases at J, leaving 11 bases unmatched. Germline lookup yields CDR1 DFQATT and CDR2 SNEGSKA (reference sequence). The CDR3 has 16 residues. The CDR3: CSARVRLTGVADTQYF. The CDR3 DNA sequence: TGCAGTGCTAGAGTTCGGCTAACAGGGGTTGCAGATACGCAGTATTTT.

This clonotype was seen repeatedly, ten times or more. This chain uses TRBV12-3 or TRBV12-4 with TRBJ2-5, with a tentative D call TRBD2 (5 bases). There are 15 residues in the CDR3. V dropped 4 bases and J dropped 5 bases, with 17 bases sitting between them. CDR3 DNA sequence: TGTGCCAGCAGTTCCCCTCGGGCTAGCTTGGAGACCCAGTACTTC. Protein sequence: CASSSPRASLETQYF.

Points on this clonotype: A read error may explain this, as a much larger clone is one base away. The CDR3 protein is CASSLGGLSPGANVLTF. In DNA, the CDR3 is TGTGCCAGCAGTTTAGGGGGACTAAGCCCTGGGGCCAACGTCCTGACTTTC. The V call is TRBV28, the J call TRBJ2-6; 7 nucleotides agree with TRBD2. This CDR3 has 17 amino acids. Germline V gene sequence: CDR1 MDHEN, CDR2 SYDVKM. Losses at the gene ends were 2 bases for V and 2 bases for J; bases not matched to a gene: 6.

This clonotype was counted ten times or more. The chain has TRBV20-1 and TRBJ2-7, with D possibly matching TRBD1 (6 bases). The length of the CDR3 is 13 residues. The V and J ends lost 7 bases and 2 bases respectively, with 15 bases between them. Germline loops: CDR1 DFQATT, CDR2 SNEGSKA (reference sequence). This chain's CDR3 is CSVNRDIAYEQYF. The CDR3, as DNA: TGCAGTGTCAACCGGGACATAGCCTACGAGCAGTACTTC.

The sample holds many counts of this clonotype. V usage is TRBV2 and J usage is TRBJ1-3; D unresolved. The CDR3 is made up of 14 amino acids. V lost 3 bases and J lost 0, with 6 bases in between. CDR1 is SNHLY, CDR2 FYNNEI, per germline. The CDR3 nucleotides are TGTGCCAGCAGTGACAACCTCTCTGGAAACACCATATATTTT. Translated: CASSDNLSGNTIYF.

This clonotype was seen ten or more times. The chain joins TRBV7-2 to TRBJ2-3; no definite D call. The CDR3 runs to 15 residues. Germline V gene sequence: CDR1 SGHTA, CDR2 FQGNSA. V was trimmed by 1 base and J by 2 bases, leaving 10 bases between them. The CDR3 sequence: CASSLGARITDTQYF. CDR3 coding DNA: TGTGCCAGCAGCTTAGGAGCCAGGATCACAGATACGCAGTATTTT.

The chain joins TRBV6-2 or TRBV6-3 to TRBJ1-4; unclear D gene. The CDR3 runs 17 residues. V was cut by 0 bases and J by 0 bases, with 11 bases left in between. Looked up from germline, CDR1 is MNHEY and CDR2 is SVGEGT. The CDR3 spells CASSYSVWSATNEKLFF. The CDR3 DNA sequence: TGTGCCAGCAGTTACTCGGTTTGGTCAGCAACTAATGAAAAACTGTTTTTT.

The chain recombines TRBV2 with TRBJ1-4; D uncertain. CDR1 and CDR2 from the germline V gene are SNHLY and FYNNEI. CDR3 length: 13 residues. V lost 0 bases to trimming and J lost 10 bases, with 9 bases between them. CDR3 sequence: CASSEAREGKLFF. The CDR3 DNA is TGTGCCAGCAGTGAAGCCCGGGAAGGAAAACTGTTTTTT. Filled out from reference TRBV2 and TRBJ1-4, the complete variable domain reads EPEVTQTPSHQVTQMGQEVILRCVPISNHLYFYWYRQILGQKVEFLVSFYNNEISEKSEIFDDQFSVERPDGSNFTLKIRSTKLEDSAMYFCASSEAREGKLFFGSGTQLSVL.

This clonotype was observed many times. This chain uses TRBV18 with TRBJ1-5; a possible D gene is TRBD1 (5 bases). V lost 1 base to trimming and J lost 5 bases, with 6 bases between them. Germline assignment: CDR1 KGHSH and CDR2 LQKENI. This CDR3 has 13 residues. The CDR3 region has the DNA TGTGCCAGCTCACCACAGGGGCATCAGCCCCAGCATTTT. This codes for CASSPQGHQPQHF.

The CDR3 reads CATSDLQRSGSYNEQFF. The CDR3 DNA is TGTGCCACCAGTGATTTGCAACGTAGCGGGAGCTACAATGAGCAGTTCTTC. J is TRBJ2-1 and V is TRBV24-1; TRBD2 aligns across 9 bases. V gave up 0 bases and J gave up 3 bases; unmatched junction bases: 5. The CDR3 spans 17 residues. Germline values: CDR1 KGHDR, CDR2 SFDVKD.

As regards this clonotype: This could be a read error, since a much larger clone is one nucleotide away. The gene calls are TRBV15 and TRBJ2-7; D may be TRBD2 (5 bases). The germline V gene encodes CDR1 LNHNV and CDR2 YYDKDF (reference sequence). The CDR3 loop spans 15 amino acids. DNA of the CDR3: TGTGCCACCGGCAGCACGAGGGAACTCGTCTACGAGCAGTACTTC. Translating gives CATGSTRELVYEQYF.

In its sample, this clonotype was seen a few times. The V and J genes are TRBV29-1 and TRBJ2-3, with D possibly TRBD2 on 6 matching bases. Trimming shortened V by 6 bases and J by 5 bases, and 15 bases separated the two germline ends. CDR1 is SQVTM, CDR2 ANQGSEA, per germline. This CDR3 spans 13 amino acids. Written as DNA, the CDR3 is TGCAGCGTCTCCACTAGCCAGCTAGATACGCAGTATTTT. Translating gives CSVSTSQLDTQYF.

Only a few counts were recorded for this clonotype. The chain joins TRBV6-2 or TRBV6-3 to TRBJ1-5; a weak D match, TRBD1 (6 bases). The CDR3 has 14 amino acids. Germline loops: CDR1 MNHEY, CDR2 SVGEGT. Trimming stripped 5 bases from V and 4 bases from J, with 12 bases between. CDR3 sequence: CASSRGTPNQPQHF. The CDR3 DNA sequence: TGTGCCAGCAGTCGCGGGACACCTAATCAGCCCCAGCATTTT.

Only a few counts were recorded for this clonotype. The chain carries TRBV24-1 and TRBJ2-2; 8 bases are a match to TRBD2. V dropped 3 bases and J dropped 6; count of bases not matched to a gene: 2. CDR1 and CDR2 from the germline V gene are KGHDR and SFDVKD. The CDR3 is made up of 14 amino acids. This chain's CDR3 is CATSDAGGPGELFF. For the CDR3, the DNA is TGTGCCACCAGTGATGCGGGAGGCCCCGGGGAGCTGTTTTTT.